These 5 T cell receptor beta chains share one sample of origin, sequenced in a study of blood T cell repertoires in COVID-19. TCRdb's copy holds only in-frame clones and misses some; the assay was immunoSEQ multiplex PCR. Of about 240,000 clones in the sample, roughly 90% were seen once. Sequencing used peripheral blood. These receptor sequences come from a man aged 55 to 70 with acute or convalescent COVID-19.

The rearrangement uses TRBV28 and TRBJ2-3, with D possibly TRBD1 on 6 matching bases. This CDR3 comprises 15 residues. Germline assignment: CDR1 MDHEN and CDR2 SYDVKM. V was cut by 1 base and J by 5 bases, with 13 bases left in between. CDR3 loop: CASSLSRQAQDTQYF. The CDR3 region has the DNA TGTGCCAGCAGTTTATCCCGACAGGCTCAAGATACGCAGTATTTT. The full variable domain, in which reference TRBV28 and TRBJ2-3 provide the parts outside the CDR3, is DVKVTQSSRYLVKRTGEKVFLECVQDMDHENMFWYRQDPGLGLRLIYFSYDVKMKEKGDIPEGYSVSREKKERFSLILESASTNQTSMYLCASSLSRQAQDTQYFGPGTRLTVL.

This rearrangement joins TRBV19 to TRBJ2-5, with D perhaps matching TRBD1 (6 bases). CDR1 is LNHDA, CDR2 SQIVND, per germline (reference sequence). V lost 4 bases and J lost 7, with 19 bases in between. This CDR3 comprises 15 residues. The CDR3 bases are TGTGCCAGTAGTACCGAGGGGGTCCGGCCCTTGACCCAGTACTTC. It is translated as CASSTEGVRPLTQYF.

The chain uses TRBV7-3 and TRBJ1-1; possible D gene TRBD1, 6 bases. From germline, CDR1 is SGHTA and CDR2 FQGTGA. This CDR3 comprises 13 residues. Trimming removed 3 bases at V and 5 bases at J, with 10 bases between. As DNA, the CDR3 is TGTGCCAGCAGCTTCAACAGGGAGACTGAAGCTTTCTTT. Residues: CASSFNRETEAFF.

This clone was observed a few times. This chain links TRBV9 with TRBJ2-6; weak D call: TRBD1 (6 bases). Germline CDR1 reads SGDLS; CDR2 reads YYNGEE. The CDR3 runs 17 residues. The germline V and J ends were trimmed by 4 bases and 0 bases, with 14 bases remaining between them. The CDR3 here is CASSPRGFSSGANVLTF. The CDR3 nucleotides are TGTGCCAGCAGCCCCAGGGGTTTTAGCTCTGGGGCCAACGTCCTGACTTTC.

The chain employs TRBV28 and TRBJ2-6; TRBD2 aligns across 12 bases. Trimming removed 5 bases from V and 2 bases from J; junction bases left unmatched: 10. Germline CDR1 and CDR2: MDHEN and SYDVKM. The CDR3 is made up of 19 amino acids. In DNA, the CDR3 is TGTGCCAGCAGTCGACTAGCGGGAGCTAGGTCGACTGGGGCCAACGTCCTGACTTTC. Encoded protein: CASSRLAGARSTGANVLTF.